This passage covers 2 T cell receptor beta chains from one sample sequenced in a study of cytomegalovirus exposure and HLA in healthy donors. The PCR made use of 60 Vbeta and 13 Jbeta primers. The data were produced by immunoSEQ multiplex PCR, yet TCRdb's version contains in-frame clones alone and is incomplete. This table lists over 100,000 clones. Sequencing input: PBMCs. The receptors derive from a man between 18 and 35 years old in good health and CMV-seronegative.

This rearrangement joins TRBV15 to TRBJ1-1; tentatively, D is TRBD1 (6 bases). CDR1 is LNHNV and CDR2 is YYDKDF in the germline V gene (reference sequence). CDR3 length equals 14 residues. V shed 0 bases and J shed 7 bases, with 12 bases lying between them. The CDR3, as DNA: TGTGCCACCAGCAGAGAAGGGGGGGCGCTTGAAGCTTTCTTT. Amino acid sequence: CATSREGGALEAFF. The full variable domain, in which reference TRBV15 and TRBJ1-1 provide the parts outside the CDR3, is DAMVIQNPRYQVTQFGKPVTLSCSQTLNHNVMYWYQQKSSQAPKLLFHYYDKDFNNEADTPDNFQSRRPNTSFCFLDIRSPGLGDTAMYLCATSREGGALEAFFGQGTRLTVV.

The V gene is TRBV6-1, the J gene TRBJ2-1; D is uncertain. V was shortened by 4 bases and J by 6 bases, with 10 bases between the two germline ends. Germline lookup yields CDR1 MNHNS and CDR2 SASEGT. This CDR3 is built from 13 residues. CDR3 bases: TGTGCCAGCAGTGGGGCCATGATCAATGAGCAGTTCTTC. It translates to CASSGAMINEQFF.